Presented here are 2 T cell receptor beta chains from one specimen sequenced in a study of identical twins. TCRdb re-called the 5' RACE reads with MiXCR, one entry per CDR3 protein. This table has 400,000 to 500,000 distinct CDR3 sequences, approximately 18% appearing once. The sample consisted of naive T cells sorted from blood. These TCRs come from a middle-aged man in good health.

The sample holds many counts of this clonotype. The chain has TRBV6-5 and TRBJ2-7, with D uncertain. Trimming left V 4 bases short and J 2 bases short, with 9 bases between. The V gene's germline CDR1 is MNHEY and CDR2 SVGAGI. CDR3 length: 13 residues. The CDR3 reads CASSLSQTYEQYF. The DNA of the CDR3 is TGTGCCAGCAGTTTGAGTCAGACCTACGAGCAGTACTTC.

CDR3 in amino acids: CSATGGGSGRVEEQYF. CDR3 bases: TGCAGTGCTACAGGGGGCGGGAGCGGGAGGGTCGAGGAGCAGTACTTC. V and J are TRBV20-1 and TRBJ2-7; 10 bases fit TRBD2. V was clipped by 4 bases and J by 7 bases; unmatched bases: 16. The CDR3 runs 16 residues. Per germline, CDR1 DFQATT and CDR2 SNEGSKA (reference sequence).